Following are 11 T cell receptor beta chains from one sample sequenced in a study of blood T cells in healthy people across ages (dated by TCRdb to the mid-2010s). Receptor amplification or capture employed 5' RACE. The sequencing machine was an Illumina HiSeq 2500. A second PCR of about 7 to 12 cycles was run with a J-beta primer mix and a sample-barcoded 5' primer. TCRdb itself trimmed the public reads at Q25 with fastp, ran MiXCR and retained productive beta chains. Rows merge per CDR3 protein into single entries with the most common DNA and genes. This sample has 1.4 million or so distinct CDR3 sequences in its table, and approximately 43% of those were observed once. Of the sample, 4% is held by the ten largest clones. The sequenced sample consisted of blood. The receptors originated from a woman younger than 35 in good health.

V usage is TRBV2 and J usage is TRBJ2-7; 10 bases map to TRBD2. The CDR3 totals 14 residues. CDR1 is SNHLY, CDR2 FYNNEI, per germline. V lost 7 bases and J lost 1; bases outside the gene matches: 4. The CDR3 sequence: CASKSGGVSYEQYF. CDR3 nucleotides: TGTGCCAGCAAAAGCGGGGGGGTGTCCTACGAGCAGTACTTC.

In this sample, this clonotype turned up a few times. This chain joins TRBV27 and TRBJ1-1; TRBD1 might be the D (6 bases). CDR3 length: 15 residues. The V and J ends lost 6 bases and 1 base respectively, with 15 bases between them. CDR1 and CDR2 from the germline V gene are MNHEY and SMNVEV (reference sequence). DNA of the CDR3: TGTGCCAGCAGACCCTTCGGGACACAGAACACTGAAGCTTTCTTT. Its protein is CASRPFGTQNTEAFF.

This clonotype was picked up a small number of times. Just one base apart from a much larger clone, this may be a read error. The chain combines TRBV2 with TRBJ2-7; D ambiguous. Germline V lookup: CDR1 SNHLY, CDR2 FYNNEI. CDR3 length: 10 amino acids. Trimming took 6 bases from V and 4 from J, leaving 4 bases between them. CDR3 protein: CASRLYEQYF. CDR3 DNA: TGTGCCAGCAGATTGTACGAGCAGTACTTC.

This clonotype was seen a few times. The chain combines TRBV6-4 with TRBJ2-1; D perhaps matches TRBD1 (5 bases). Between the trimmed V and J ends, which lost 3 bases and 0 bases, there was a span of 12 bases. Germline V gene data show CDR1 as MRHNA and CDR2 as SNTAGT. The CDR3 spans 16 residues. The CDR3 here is CASSETYRSSYNEQFF. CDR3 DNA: TGTGCCAGCAGTGAGACCTACAGGAGCTCCTACAATGAGCAGTTCTTC.

The DNA of the CDR3 is TGTGCCATCAGTGAGTCTCAGGCGGGGAGGGAGACCCAGTACTTC. Amino acid sequence: CAISESQAGRETQYF. J is TRBJ2-5 and V is TRBV10-3; D possibly corresponds to TRBD2 (6 bases). Looked up from germline, CDR1 is ENHRY and CDR2 is SYGVKD. The CDR3 is made up of 15 amino acids. Trimming took off 0 bases at V and 5 bases at J, with 13 bases between the two ends.

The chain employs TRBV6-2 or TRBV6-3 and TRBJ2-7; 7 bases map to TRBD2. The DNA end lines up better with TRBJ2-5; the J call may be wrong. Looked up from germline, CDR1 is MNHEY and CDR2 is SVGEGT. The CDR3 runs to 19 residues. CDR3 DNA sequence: TGTGCCAGCAGCCCGTACAGGATTATAGCGGAGGGAGGGGCAGAGACCCAGTACTTC. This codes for CASSPYRIIAEGGAETQYF.

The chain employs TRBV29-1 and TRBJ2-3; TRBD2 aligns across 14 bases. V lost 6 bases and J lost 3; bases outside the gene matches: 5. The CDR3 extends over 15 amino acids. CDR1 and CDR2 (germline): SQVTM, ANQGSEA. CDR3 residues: CSVAGTSGSTDTQYF. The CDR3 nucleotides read TGCAGCGTAGCCGGGACTAGCGGGAGTACAGATACGCAGTATTTT.

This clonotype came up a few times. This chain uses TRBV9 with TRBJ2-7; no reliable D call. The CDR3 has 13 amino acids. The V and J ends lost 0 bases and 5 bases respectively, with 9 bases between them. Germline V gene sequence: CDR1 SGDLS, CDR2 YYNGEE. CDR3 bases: TGTGCCAGCAGCGTAGGAGCATCGGACGAGCAGTACTTC. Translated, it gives CASSVGASDEQYF. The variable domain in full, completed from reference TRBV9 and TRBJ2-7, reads DSGVTQTPKHLITATGQRVTLRCSPRSGDLSVYWYQQSLDQGLQFLIQYYNGEERAKGNILERFSAQQFPDLHSELNLSSLELGDSALYFCASSVGASDEQYFGPGTRLTVT.

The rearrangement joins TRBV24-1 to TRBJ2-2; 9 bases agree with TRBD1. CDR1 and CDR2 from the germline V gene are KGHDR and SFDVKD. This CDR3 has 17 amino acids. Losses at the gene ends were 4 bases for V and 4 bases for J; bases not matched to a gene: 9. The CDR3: CATSEPGQGVRTGELFF. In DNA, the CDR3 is TGTGCCACCAGTGAGCCGGGACAGGGAGTTCGCACCGGGGAGCTGTTTTTT.

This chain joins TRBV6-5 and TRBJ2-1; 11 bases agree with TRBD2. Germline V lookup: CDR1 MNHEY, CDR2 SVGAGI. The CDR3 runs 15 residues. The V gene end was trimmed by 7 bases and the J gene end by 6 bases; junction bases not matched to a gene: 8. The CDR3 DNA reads TGTGCCAGCACCGCACTAGCGGGAGAGCTCAATGAGCAGTTCTTC. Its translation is CASTALAGELNEQFF.

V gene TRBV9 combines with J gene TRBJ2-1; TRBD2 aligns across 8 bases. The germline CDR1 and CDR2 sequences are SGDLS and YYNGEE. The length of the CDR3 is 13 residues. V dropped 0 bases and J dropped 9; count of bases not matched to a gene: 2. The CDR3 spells CASSVVLAGEQFF. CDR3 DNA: TGTGCCAGCAGCGTAGTCCTAGCGGGTGAGCAGTTCTTC.